This record looks at one T cell receptor beta chain sequence and its context. Its matching antigen is unknown. The CDR3 totals 16 residues. Trimming removed 4 bases from V and 3 bases from J; junction bases left unmatched: 6. In germline, CDR1 is SGHTS, CDR2 YDEGEE. This record comes from a study of cytomegalovirus exposure and HLA in healthy donors. Study findings and constraints: The authors listed some 150 TCR beta chains as cytomegalovirus-associated.

Use of 60 Vbeta and 13 Jbeta primers characterized the PCR. TCRdb keeps only in-frame clones here, not all; method: immunoSEQ multiplex PCR. The sample yields 150,000 or so clones, around 84% seen once. This clonotype was sampled from a woman aged 35 to 49 in good health and CMV-seropositive. Sequenced input: PBMCs. This chain links TRBV5-8 with TRBJ2-2; 10 bases agree with TRBD2. CDR3 in amino acids: CASSASSGSYTGELFF. CDR3 sequence (DNA): TGTGCCAGCAGCGCCTCTAGCGGGAGTTACACCGGGGAGCTGTTTTTT.